These T cell receptor beta chains were read from a single sample in a study of cytomegalovirus exposure and HLA in healthy donors. Data came from immunoSEQ multiplex PCR; TCRdb stores just in-frame clones and leaves some out. The table lists 180,000 or so clones, approximately 86% of them singletons. The sample comprised PBMCs. The receptors were gathered from a man in his thirties or forties in good health and CMV-seropositive. Each CDR3 is given with its conserved first and last residue. Fields, in order: CDR3 protein, CDR3 DNA, CDR3 length, clone size, D gene, V gene, J gene. The D gene is left open where the match is weak. Only some rows state a clone size, as once, few, many or a class for expanded clones.

CDR3aa: CASSPHRGGGNEKLFF
CDR3nt: TGTGCCAGCAGCCCACACCGAGGAGGTGGGAATGAAAAACTGTTTTTT
len: 16
abundance: few
d_gene: NA
v_gene: TRBV9
j_gene: TRBJ1-4

CDR3aa: CASSAEGWGGPQYF
CDR3nt: TGTGCCAGCAGCGCAGAGGGTTGGGGAGGTCCCCAGTACTTC
len: 14
abundance: NA
d_gene: NA
v_gene: TRBV9
j_gene: TRBJ2-5

CDR3aa: CASSQTGTGGRTDTQYF
CDR3nt: TGTGCCAGCAGCCAAACAGGTACGGGAGGGCGCACAGATACGCAGTATTTT
len: 17
abundance: NA
d_gene: TRBD2
v_gene: TRBV4-2
j_gene: TRBJ2-3

CDR3aa: CASSARGLRDSPLHF
CDR3nt: TGTGCCAGCAGTGCCAGGGGGCTACGGGATTCACCCCTCCACTTT
len: 15
abundance: few
d_gene: TRBD1
v_gene: TRBV25-1
j_gene: TRBJ1-6

CDR3aa: CAWSWGENYGYTF
CDR3nt: TGTGCCTGGAGTTGGGGGGAAAACTATGGCTACACCTTC
len: 13
abundance: NA
d_gene: NA
v_gene: TRBV30
j_gene: TRBJ1-2

CDR3aa: CASSEGSGFYGYTF
CDR3nt: TGTGCCAGCAGTGAAGGGTCAGGTTTCTATGGCTACACCTTC
len: 14
abundance: NA
d_gene: NA
v_gene: TRBV2
j_gene: TRBJ1-2

CDR3aa: CASSPRTAVEGTQYF
CDR3nt: TGTGCCAGCAGCCCCAGGACGGCCGTCGAGGGGACCCAGTACTTC
len: 15
abundance: NA
d_gene: NA
v_gene: TRBV7-7
j_gene: TRBJ2-5

CDR3aa: CASSGGAGYNEQFF
CDR3nt: TGTGCCAGCAGTGGGGGAGCAGGCTACAATGAGCAGTTCTTC
len: 14
abundance: NA
d_gene: NA
v_gene: TRBV6-4
j_gene: TRBJ2-1

CDR3aa: CASRTRANTEAFF
CDR3nt: TGTGCCAGCAGAACCCGGGCGAACACTGAAGCTTTCTTT
len: 13
abundance: NA
d_gene: NA
v_gene: TRBV2
j_gene: TRBJ1-1

CDR3aa: CASRGYMDREETQYF
CDR3nt: TGTGCCAGCAGGGGTTATATGGACAGGGAAGAGACCCAGTACTTC
len: 15
abundance: NA
d_gene: TRBD1
v_gene: TRBV2
j_gene: TRBJ2-5